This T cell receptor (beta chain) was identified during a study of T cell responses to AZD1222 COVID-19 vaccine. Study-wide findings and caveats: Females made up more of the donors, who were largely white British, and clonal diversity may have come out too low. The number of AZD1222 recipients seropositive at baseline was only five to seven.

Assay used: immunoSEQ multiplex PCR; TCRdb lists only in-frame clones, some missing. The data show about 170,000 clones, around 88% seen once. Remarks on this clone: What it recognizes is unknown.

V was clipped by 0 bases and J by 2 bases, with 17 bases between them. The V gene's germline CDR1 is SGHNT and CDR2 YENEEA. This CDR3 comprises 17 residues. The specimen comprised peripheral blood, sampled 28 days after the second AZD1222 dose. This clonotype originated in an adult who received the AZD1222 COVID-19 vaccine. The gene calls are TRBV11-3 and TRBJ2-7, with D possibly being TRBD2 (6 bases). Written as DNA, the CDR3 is TGTGCCAGCAGCTTAGAAGGGGCGGGGCAGGCCACCTACGAGCAGTACTTC. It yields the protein CASSLEGAGQATYEQYF.